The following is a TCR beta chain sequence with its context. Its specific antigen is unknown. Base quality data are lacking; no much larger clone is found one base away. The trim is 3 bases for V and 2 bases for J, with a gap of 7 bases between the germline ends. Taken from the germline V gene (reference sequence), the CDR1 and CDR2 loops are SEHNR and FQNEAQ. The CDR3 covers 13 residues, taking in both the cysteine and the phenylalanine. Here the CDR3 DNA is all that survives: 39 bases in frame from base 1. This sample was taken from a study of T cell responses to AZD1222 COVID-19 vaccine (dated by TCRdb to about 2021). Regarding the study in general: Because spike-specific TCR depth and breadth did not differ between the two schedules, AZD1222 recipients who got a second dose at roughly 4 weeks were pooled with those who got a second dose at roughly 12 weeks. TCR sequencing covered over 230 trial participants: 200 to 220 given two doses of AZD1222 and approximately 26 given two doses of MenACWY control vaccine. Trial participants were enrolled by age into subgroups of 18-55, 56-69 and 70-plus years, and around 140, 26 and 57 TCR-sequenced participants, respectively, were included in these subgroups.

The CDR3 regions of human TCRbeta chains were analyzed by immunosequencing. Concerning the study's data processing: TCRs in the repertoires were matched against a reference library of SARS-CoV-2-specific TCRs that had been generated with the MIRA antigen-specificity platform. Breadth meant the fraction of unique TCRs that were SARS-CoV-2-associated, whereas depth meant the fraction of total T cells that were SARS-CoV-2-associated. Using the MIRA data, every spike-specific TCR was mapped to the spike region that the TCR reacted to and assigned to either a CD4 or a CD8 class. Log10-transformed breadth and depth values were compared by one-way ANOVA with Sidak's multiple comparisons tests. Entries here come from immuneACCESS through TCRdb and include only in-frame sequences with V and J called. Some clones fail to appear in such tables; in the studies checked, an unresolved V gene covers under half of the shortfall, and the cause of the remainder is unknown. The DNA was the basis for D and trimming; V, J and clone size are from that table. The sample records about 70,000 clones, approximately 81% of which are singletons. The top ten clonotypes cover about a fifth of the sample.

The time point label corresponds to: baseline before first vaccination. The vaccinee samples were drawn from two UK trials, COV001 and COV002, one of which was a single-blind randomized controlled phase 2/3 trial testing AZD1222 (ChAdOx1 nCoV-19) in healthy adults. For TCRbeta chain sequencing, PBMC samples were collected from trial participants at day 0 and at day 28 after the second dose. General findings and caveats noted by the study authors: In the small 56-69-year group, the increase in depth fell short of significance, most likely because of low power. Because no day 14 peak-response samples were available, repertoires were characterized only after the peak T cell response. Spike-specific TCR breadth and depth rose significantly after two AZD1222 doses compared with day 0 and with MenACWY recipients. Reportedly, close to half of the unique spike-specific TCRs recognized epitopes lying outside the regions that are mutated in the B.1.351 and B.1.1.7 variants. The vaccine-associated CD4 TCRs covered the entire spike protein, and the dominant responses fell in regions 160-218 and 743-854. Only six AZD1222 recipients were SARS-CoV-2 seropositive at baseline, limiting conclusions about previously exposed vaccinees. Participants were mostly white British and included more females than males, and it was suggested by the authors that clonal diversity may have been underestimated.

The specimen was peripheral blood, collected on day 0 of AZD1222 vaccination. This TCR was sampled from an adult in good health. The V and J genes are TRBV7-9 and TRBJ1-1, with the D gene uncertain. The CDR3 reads CASSFADNTEAFF. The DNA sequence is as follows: TGTGCCAGCAGCTTCGCAGACAACACTGAAGCTTTCTTT.